This entry is about one T cell receptor beta chain. Its antigen remains unidentified. Germline is not matched at one junction end, which may reflect a read error. The data were taken from a study of tumor-infiltrating lymphocytes in primary liver carcinoma listed by TCRdb under 2017. Study-wide context: Of the five patients, three men and two women aged 30 to 69 years, four had hepatocellular carcinoma and one had combined HCC and intrahepatic cholangiocarcinoma. The five patients had tumors of stage T1-T3 N0M0, with maximum diameters ranging from about 4 to 11 cm. Samples yielded roughly 3.65 to 7.5 million productive TCRbeta reads; read depth did not differ significantly between tissue types. For each liver tumor, the study sampled five regions along with adjacent normal tissue and blood, and applied TCRbeta repertoire sequencing, expression microarrays and whole-exome sequencing. A total of some 35 specimens from 5 patients went through TCRbeta repertoire sequencing, namely 25 tumor regions, 5 adjacent noncancerous liver tissues and 5 peripheral blood samples. Agilent mRNA microarray profiling was performed on the 20 to 25 tumor region samples to relate TCRbeta repertoire diversity to the local molecular phenotype. Reproducibility between technical replicate repertoires was high, with correlation coefficients above 0.95 and mean shared-clone rates about 0.89.

Total RNA and DNA were co-extracted from around 20-30 mg of bulk tissue with the AllPrep DNA/RNA mini kit, without cell sorting. Surgical resection was performed in China between 2015 and early 2016 on several patients with histopathologically diagnosed primary liver carcinoma. At the time of sampling, the patients had chronic HBV infection and had not received any treatment. Five spatially separated regions were sampled from each tumor: the superior, inferior, left-lateral and right-lateral poles, plus the tumor centre. According to histology, viable tumor cells made up more than 80% of every tumor sample. Each fresh piece of tumor and adjacent tissue was cut in two, with one half stored in RNAlater at -80 degrees C and the other half sent for histology. The full study reports these points: Repertoire overlap was found to be higher between tumor regions (mean around 36%) than between tumor-adjacent (around 17%) or tumor-blood (14%) pairs, consistent with antigen-driven expansion. The study included only 4 to 6 patients, and the authors note findings should be validated in a larger study. Because only the TCR beta chain was sequenced and unpaired alpha chains were not captured, true repertoire diversity is likely underestimated. Comparison of CD4+ and CD8+ T cell repertoires was precluded by the use of bulk unsorted samples. Compared with blood, tumors had a significantly larger share of the repertoire taken up by the top 250 clones (p = 0.039). Just about 7-25% of top clones turned up in all five regions of a tumor, which suggests spatial heterogeneity among tumor-infiltrating T cells.

The germline V gene encodes CDR1 SGHVS and CDR2 FQNEAQ. Taken from cysteine to phenylalanine, the CDR3 has 16 residues. The CDR3 DNA has 48 bases and is translated from base 1. TCRbeta-specific cDNA was reverse-transcribed from approximately 460 ng total RNA using a constant-region primer and ProtoScript II reverse transcriptase. The TCRbeta libraries were prepared through three rounds of nested multiplex PCR following a slightly modified ARM-PCR procedure. Multiplex TRBV1-TRBV30 forward primers and a Cbeta reverse primer were used in the first two PCR rounds, each of which was run for 9 to 11 cycles. Sample barcodes and Illumina adapters were attached in a final 25-cycle PCR using Deep VentR polymerase. Amplicons of 200-500 bp were gel-purified with a QIAquick gel extraction kit before sequencing. An Illumina HiSeq 2500 was used to sequence the TCRbeta amplicons, generating 250-bp paired-end reads. In the authors' own workflow: To recover full CDR3 sequences, reads were quality-trimmed using Trimmomatic v0.33 and paired reads were then merged using FLASH v1.2.11. V, D and J germline segments were assigned to the rearranged TCRbeta sequences using MiGEC v1.2.1b. Clonotype statistics, along with Shannon-Wiener diversity indices, were calculated using VDJtools v1.0.0. To reduce sampling bias, subsequent analyses other than the diversity analysis used only the 250 most abundant clonotypes in each sample. Using fastp trimming at Q25 and MiXCR clonotype assembly, TCRdb reanalyzed the public sequencing data and kept in-frame beta chains. Rows merge per CDR3 protein into single entries with the most common DNA and genes. These V and J calls originate from TCRdb's pipeline instead of the authors' own analysis. The sample has tens of thousands of distinct CDR3 sequences on record, approximately 71% of them singletons. The ten biggest clones cover about 30% of the sample.

The TCR comes from a woman between 25 and 40 years old with primary liver carcinoma and hepatitis B virus infection. The sequence links TRBV7-8 to TRBJ2-7, with a tentative D call of TRBD1 or TRBD2, each matching 5 bases. The sequencing sample was made of liver tumor tissue from sampling region 3. According to the study, the label for this sample's cell subset or site signals: tumor region T3, left-lateral pole. The DNA sequence is as follows: TGCACCAGCAGCGCCCTCCGGGGCCTCGCCCTCTACGAGCAGTACTTC. Its product reads: CTSSALRGLALYEQYF.